Shown below are 7 T cell receptor beta chains from a single sample sequenced in a study of CD4+ T cells in melanoma. Libraries were prepared by immunoSEQ multiplex PCR; TCRdb keeps only in-frame clonotypes and omits some of them. The profile shows tens of thousands of clones, approximately 70% of them singletons. The sample consisted of tumor tissue. These TCRs come from a human donor with melanoma.

In nucleotides, the CDR3 is TGTGCCAGCAGGAGTGGGGGCACGGAGCCCCAGCATTTT. It is translated as CASRSGGTEPQHF. This sequence joins TRBV2 and TRBJ1-5; tentative D call: TRBD1 (6 bases). V lost 6 bases and J lost 8, with 14 bases in between. The CDR3 spans 13 residues. Germline CDR1 and CDR2: SNHLY and FYNNEI.

The rearrangement joins TRBV2 to TRBJ1-6, with D possibly TRBD1 on 6 matching bases. Trimming removed 4 bases at V and 6 bases at J, with 16 bases between. The V gene's germline CDR1 is SNHLY and CDR2 FYNNEI. This CDR3 has 16 residues. The CDR3 spells CASSGAAGDFNSPLHF. In DNA, the CDR3 is TGTGCCAGCAGTGGCGCGGCAGGGGACTTTAATTCACCCCTCCACTTT.

This clone turned up a few times. V and J are TRBV5-1 and TRBJ1-3, with D unclear. Germline V gene lookup returns CDR1 SGHRS and CDR2 YFSETQ. The CDR3 loop spans 15 amino acids. Trimming cost V 0 bases and J 2 bases, with 9 bases left between them. This CDR3 is CASSLGDGAGNTIYF. The CDR3 DNA is TGCGCCAGCAGCTTGGGAGACGGGGCTGGAAACACCATATATTTT.

This CDR3 reads CASSWETGTSGNTIYF. CDR3 DNA: TGTGCCAGCAGCTGGGAGACAGGGACCTCTGGAAACACCATATATTTT. This rearrangement joins TRBV7-9 to TRBJ1-3; 7 positions match TRBD1. Looked up from germline, CDR1 is SEHNR and CDR2 is FQNEAQ (reference sequence). This CDR3 has 16 amino acids. With V trimmed by 4 bases and J by 0 bases, 6 bases remained unmatched.

The chain is built from TRBV27 and TRBJ1-6, with 10 bases matching TRBD1. Germline V gene lookup returns CDR1 MNHEY and CDR2 SMNVEV (reference sequence). CDR3 length: 17 residues. J was trimmed by 8 bases and V by 7 bases; bases with no gene match: 14. The CDR3 region has the DNA TGTGCCAGCACCCTCCCTTTACGGACAGGGGGGGATTCACCCCTCCACTTT. Its translation is CASTLPLRTGGDSPLHF.

J is TRBJ1-1 and V is TRBV27; 9 nucleotides match TRBD1. Trimming cost V 4 bases and J 0 bases; bases outside gene matches: 6. Germline CDR1 and CDR2: MNHEY and SMNVEV (reference sequence). This CDR3 comprises 16 residues. The CDR3 DNA reads as TGTGCCAGCAGTTCATACAGGGGGCCCGTGAACACTGAAGCTTTCTTT. Residues: CASSSYRGPVNTEAFF.

This clone occurred a few times. This chain links TRBV19 with TRBJ1-5, with D hard to call. The V gene lost 8 bases and the J gene lost 3 bases, with 14 bases spanning the gap. The CDR3 totals 14 residues. Germline CDR1 and CDR2: LNHDA and SQIVND (reference sequence). CDR3 amino acids: CASSPAQVNQPQHF. As DNA, the CDR3 is TGTGCCAGTTCCCCAGCCCAGGTCAATCAGCCCCAGCATTTT.